The 18 T cell receptor beta chains listed next were all sequenced from one sample in a study of blood T cells in healthy people across ages. Using a J-beta primer mix together with a sample-barcoded 5' primer, a second PCR was run for roughly 7 to 12 cycles. TCRdb redid the calling of the 5' RACE reads with MiXCR, one entry per CDR3 protein. The sample lists hundreds of thousands of distinct CDR3 sequences; approximately 48% were seen once. Sequencing input: blood. These receptors came from a man aged 55-75 years in good health.

This clonotype was detected only a few times. The chain links TRBV15 to TRBJ1-1; D uncertain. Trimming took 0 bases from V and 4 from J, leaving 12 bases between them. This CDR3 has 15 residues. Germline V gives CDR1 LNHNV, CDR2 YYDKDF (reference sequence). CDR3 coding DNA: TGTGCCACCAGCAGAGAGAGTTCCTGGGGCACTGAAGCTTTCTTT. Protein: CATSRESSWGTEAFF. Together with reference TRBV15 and TRBJ1-1, the CDR3 gives the full variable domain: DAMVIQNPRYQVTQFGKPVTLSCSQTLNHNVMYWYQQKSSQAPKLLFHYYDKDFNNEADTPDNFQSRRPNTSFCFLDIRSPGLGDTAMYLCATSRESSWGTEAFFGQGTRLTVV.

About this clonotype: Germline and junction disagree at one end, which may indicate a read error. The rearrangement links TRBV12-3 or TRBV12-4 to TRBJ1-2; 7 nucleotides match TRBD1. CDR3 length equals 14 residues. CDR3 DNA: TGCGCCAGCAGGGGGACGTCGACAGGATATGGCTACACCTTC. Translation gives CASRGTSTGYGYTF.

This CDR3 is CASSFTGVYQETQYF. CDR3 bases: TGTGCCAGCAGCTTTACCGGGGTTTACCAAGAGACCCAGTACTTC. The rearrangement uses TRBV7-9 and TRBJ2-5; possibly TRBD2 for D (5 bases). V was trimmed by 3 bases and J by 0 bases, leaving 11 bases between them. CDR3 length equals 15 residues. Germline-derived CDR1 and CDR2 are SEHNR and FQNEAQ (reference sequence).

This clonotype has more than one count but fewer than ten. CDR3 bases: TGTGCCAGCAGTGAATTTGGGGGGGGGGGCAATGAGCAGTTCTTC. It translates to CASSEFGGGGNEQFF. V usage is TRBV25-1 and J usage is TRBJ2-1; TRBD2 matches 7 bases. Germline CDR1 reads MGHDK; CDR2 reads SYGVNS. V dropped 1 base and J dropped 6; count of bases not matched to a gene: 6. This CDR3 spans 15 amino acids.

The chain has TRBV5-6 and TRBJ2-3; 7 bases are shared with TRBD2. V lost 4 bases to trimming and J lost 0 bases; unmatched junction nucleotides: 11. Looked up from germline, CDR1 is SGHDT and CDR2 is YYEEEE. CDR3 length equals 17 residues. The CDR3 coding sequence is TGTGCCAGCAGCACCCGACTAAGCGGGGCGAGCACAGATACGCAGTATTTT. This codes for CASSTRLSGASTDTQYF.

This clonotype was counted a few times. The chain employs TRBV18 and TRBJ2-1; maybe TRBD2 (6 bases). The CDR3 loop spans 12 amino acids. The V end was cut by 8 bases, the J end by 9 bases, with 14 bases between. Germline assignment: CDR1 KGHSH and CDR2 LQKENI. The CDR3 reads CASSPRRGEQFF. CDR3 DNA sequence: TGTGCCAGCAGCCCCCGGCGGGGTGAGCAGTTCTTC. Combining the CDR3 with reference TRBV18 and TRBJ2-1 gives the whole variable domain NAGVMQNPRHLVRRRGQEARLRCSPMKGHSHVYWYRQLPEEGLKFMVYLQKENIIDESGMPKERFSAEFPKEGPSILRIQQVVRGDSAAYFCASSPRRGEQFFGPGTRLTVL.

The chain links TRBV20-1 to TRBJ2-1; TRBD2 agrees at 11 bases. J was trimmed by 4 bases and V by 0 bases; bases with no gene match: 5. CDR1 is DFQATT and CDR2 is SNEGSKA in the germline V gene (reference sequence). This CDR3 is built from 16 residues. CDR3 bases: TGCAGTGCTAGAGATACTAGCGGGGGCCCTTACAATGAGCAGTTCTTC. Protein sequence: CSARDTSGGPYNEQFF.

DNA of the CDR3: TGTGCCAGCGGGACTAGCGGATACTCTAGCACAGATACGCAGTATTTT. It encodes CASGTSGYSSTDTQYF. The rearrangement links TRBV7-9 to TRBJ2-3; TRBD2 agrees at 11 bases. There are 16 residues in the CDR3. Germline CDR1 is SEHNR and CDR2 is FQNEAQ (reference sequence). Unmatched junction bases numbered 7, after V lost 8 bases and J lost 0 bases.

The chain links TRBV4-3 to TRBJ2-5, with 10 bases fitting TRBD1. The germline gives CDR1 LGHNA, CDR2 YSLEER. The CDR3 totals 14 residues. V shed 8 bases, J shed 11 bases, and the junction held 14 bases outside the gene matches. CDR3 sequence: CASRRTGGGNEQYF. In DNA, the CDR3 is TGCGCCAGCCGACGGACAGGGGGAGGGAATGAGCAGTACTTC.

This clonotype occurred a few times. The V call is TRBV14, the J call TRBJ2-5, with TRBD2 identical over 7 bases. The CDR3 runs to 17 residues. The germline CDR1 and CDR2 sequences are SGHDN and FVKESK. J was trimmed by 2 bases and V by 1 base; bases with no gene match: 10. Here the CDR3 reads CASSQARPAGHQETQYF. The CDR3, as DNA: TGTGCCAGCAGCCAAGCTCGTCCAGCGGGGCATCAAGAGACCCAGTACTTC.

A few counts support this clonotype. The chain links TRBV14 to TRBJ1-6; 7 positions match TRBD1. The CDR3 is 14 residues long. CDR1 SGHDN and CDR2 FVKESK come from the germline V gene. V trimming: 3 bases; J trimming: 9 bases; junction bases outside the gene matches: 5. This chain's CDR3 is CASSQTGRISPLHF. As DNA, the CDR3 is TGTGCCAGCAGCCAGACAGGGAGAATTTCACCCCTCCACTTT.

The V call is TRBV3-1, the J call TRBJ2-4, with a tentative D call TRBD2 (6 bases). Germline V gives CDR1 LGHDT, CDR2 YNNKEL (reference sequence). This CDR3 contains 19 residues. The V end was cut by 1 base, the J end by 2 bases, with 21 bases between. The CDR3 region has the DNA TGTGCCAGCAGCCAAGGGGAGGCTGGGCCTGACCCCTCCAAAAACATTCAGTACTTC. This sequence encodes CASSQGEAGPDPSKNIQYF.

The chain couples TRBV7-9 to TRBJ2-2; a weak D match, TRBD2 (6 bases). The length of the CDR3 is 15 residues. Looked up from germline, CDR1 is SEHNR and CDR2 is FQNEAQ (reference sequence). V lost 1 base to trimming and J lost 0 bases, with 6 bases between them. CDR3 sequence reads: CASSLGDSNTGELFF. The CDR3 DNA reads as TGTGCCAGCAGCTTAGGGGACTCGAACACCGGGGAGCTGTTTTTT.

V usage is TRBV27 and J usage is TRBJ1-5; tentative D call: TRBD1 (6 bases). Trimming removed 5 bases at V and 3 bases at J, with 17 bases between. This CDR3 spans 16 amino acids. Germline V gene lookup returns CDR1 MNHEY and CDR2 SMNVEV (reference sequence). DNA for the CDR3: TGTGCCAGCAGTATGACAGGACCTCATTACAATCAGCCCCAGCATTTT. Amino acid sequence: CASSMTGPHYNQPQHF.

This clonotype was observed a handful of times. The gene calls are TRBV20-1 and TRBJ1-5; maybe TRBD1 (6 bases). CDR1 DFQATT and CDR2 SNEGSKA come from the germline V gene (reference sequence). This CDR3 has 15 amino acids. Trimming pared 3 bases from V and 4 bases from J, leaving 16 bases between. CDR3 residues: CSASVAGVSNQPQHF. CDR3 DNA sequence: TGCAGTGCTAGTGTGGCAGGGGTCTCTAATCAGCCCCAGCATTTT.

This clonotype was seen a few times. This chain joins TRBV30 and TRBJ1-2; D call uncertain. The germline V gene has CDR1 GTSNPN and CDR2 SVGIG (reference sequence). V lost 1 base to trimming and J lost 0 bases, with 3 bases between them. CDR3 size: 12 residues. CDR3 sequence: CAWSESNYGYTF. The CDR3 DNA sequence: TGTGCCTGGAGTGAGTCTAACTATGGCTACACCTTC.

There are many counts of this clonotype. CDR3 region: CSFEGSNTDTQYF. DNA for the CDR3: TGCAGCTTCGAAGGGAGTAACACAGATACGCAGTATTTT. The chain combines TRBV29-1 with TRBJ2-3, with D possibly TRBD2 on 5 matching bases. Deletions cut 8 bases from V and 2 bases from J, with 14 bases between. This CDR3 is built from 13 residues. Germline V gene sequence: CDR1 SQVTM, CDR2 ANQGSEA.

This chain connects TRBV28 to TRBJ2-7; D is uncertain. Trimming took off 7 bases at V and 3 bases at J, with 10 bases between the two ends. The germline CDR1 and CDR2 sequences are MDHEN and SYDVKM. This CDR3 has 12 amino acids. Written as DNA, the CDR3 is TGTGCCAGCAAGAAGGGCGACTACGAGCAGTACTTC. Translating gives CASKKGDYEQYF.